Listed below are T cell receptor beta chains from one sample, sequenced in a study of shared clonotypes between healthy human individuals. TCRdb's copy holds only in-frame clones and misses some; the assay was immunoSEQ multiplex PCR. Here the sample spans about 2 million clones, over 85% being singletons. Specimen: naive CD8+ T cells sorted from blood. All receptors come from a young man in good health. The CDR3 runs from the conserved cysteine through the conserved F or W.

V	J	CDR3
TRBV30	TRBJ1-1	CAWSPDRAGEDTEAFF
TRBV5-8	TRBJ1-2	CASSPAGQPNYGYTF
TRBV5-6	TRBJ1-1	CASSWETGNTEAFF
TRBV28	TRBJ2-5	CASSFGQEGMGERETQYF
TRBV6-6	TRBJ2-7	CASSDGGSYEQYF
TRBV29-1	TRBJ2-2	CSFSGANTGELFF
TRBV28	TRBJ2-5	CASSFPPGQGLIQETQYF
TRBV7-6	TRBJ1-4	CASSLANEKLFF
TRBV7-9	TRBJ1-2	CASSLVLSVGYTF
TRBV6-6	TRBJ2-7	CASSYSNGGNDEQYF
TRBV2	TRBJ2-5	CASSEPGTVTPKAQYF
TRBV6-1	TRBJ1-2	CASSEPRDNYGYTF
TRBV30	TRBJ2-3	CAWSETDTQYF
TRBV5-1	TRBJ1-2	CASSLSQGNYGYTF
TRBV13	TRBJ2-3	CASSLRLAGERDTQYF
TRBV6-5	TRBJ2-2	CASWPGATGELFF
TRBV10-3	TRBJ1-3	CAISFDGSGNTIYF
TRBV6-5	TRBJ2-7	CASSYGGGPYEQYF
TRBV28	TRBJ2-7	CASSFRDRGRYEQYF
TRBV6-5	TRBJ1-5	CASSYSGDQPQHF
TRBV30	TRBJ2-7	CAWSPGQGAREQYF
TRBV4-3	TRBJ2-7	CASSQGEGEQYF
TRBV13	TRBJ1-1	CASSSQAAVNTEAFF
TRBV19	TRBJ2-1	CASSRDLSVFDEQFF
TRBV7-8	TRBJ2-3	CASSFGDTQYF
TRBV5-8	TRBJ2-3	CASSWTGTDTQYF
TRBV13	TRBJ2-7	CASSLGQGAAYEQYF
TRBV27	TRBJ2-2	CASSLIDGELFF
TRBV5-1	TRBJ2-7	CASSHTPAEQYF
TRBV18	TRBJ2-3	CASSPPIRDTDTQYF
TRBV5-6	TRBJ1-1	CASSLGEKAPKGTEAFF
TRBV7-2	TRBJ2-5	CASSSPGGRFLTETQYF
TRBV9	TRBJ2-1	CASSVGGGAYNEQFF
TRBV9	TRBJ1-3	CASSGEGIFGSGNTIYF
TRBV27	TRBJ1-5	CASSPLGGSNQPQHF
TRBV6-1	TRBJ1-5	CASSGGQWGFQPQHF
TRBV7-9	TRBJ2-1	CASSFNRGQGLDEQFF
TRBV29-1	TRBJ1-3	CSVAEGSLVDF
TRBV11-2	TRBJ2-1	CASSLLGEQFF
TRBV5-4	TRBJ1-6	CASSLAPGTTEGLHF
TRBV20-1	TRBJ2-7	CSARQGYEQYF
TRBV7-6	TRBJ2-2	CASSLEGDAGELFF
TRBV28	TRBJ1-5	CASSLGGAQPQHF
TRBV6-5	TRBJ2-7	CASSYSESREQYF
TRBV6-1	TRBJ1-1	CASSEARLGNTEAFF
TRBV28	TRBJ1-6	CASSLERGDSPLHF
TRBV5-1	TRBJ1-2	CASSLGPGTGGHGYTF
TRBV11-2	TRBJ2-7	CASSPGTGGSYEQYF
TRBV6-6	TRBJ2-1	CASSIRQENEQFF
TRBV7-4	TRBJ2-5	CASSIWDSQETQYF
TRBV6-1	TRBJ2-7	CASSEMWEMYEQYF
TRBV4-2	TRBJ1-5	CASSQEWGDQPQHF
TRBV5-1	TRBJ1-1	CASSFWAENTEAFF
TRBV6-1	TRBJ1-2	CASSEGGEGGYTF
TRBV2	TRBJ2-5	CASTPGGSAQYF
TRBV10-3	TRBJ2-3	CATGAGTDTQYF
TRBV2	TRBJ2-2	CASSEGAGGELFF